This T cell receptor (beta chain) originates from a study of blood T cell repertoires in COVID-19. CDR1 SGHTS and CDR2 YDEGEE come from the germline V gene. The CDR3 consists of 12 residues. V was pared by 5 bases and J by 11 bases, with 5 bases of the junction left unmatched. Original methodology: Cell counts per sample came from amplifying reference gene primers. The protocol was immunoSEQ multiplex PCR, while the TCRdb copy is restricted to in-frame clones and leaves out a portion. V and J calls and clone size are as listed in that table; D and trimming were resolved from the DNA. The table shows more than 200,000 clones, with around 82% occurring only once. The study recruited people aged about 18 to 95 years across some 23 US areas.

Specimen: PBMCs or T cells enriched from blood (not recorded which). This TCR was recovered from a middle-aged woman with acute COVID-19. The rearrangement joins TRBV5-8 to TRBJ1-1, with TRBD1 matching 11 bases. The CDR3 loop is CASRRTGGVAFF. The CDR3 DNA reads TGTGCCAGCAGGCGGACAGGGGGCGTCGCTTTCTTT.